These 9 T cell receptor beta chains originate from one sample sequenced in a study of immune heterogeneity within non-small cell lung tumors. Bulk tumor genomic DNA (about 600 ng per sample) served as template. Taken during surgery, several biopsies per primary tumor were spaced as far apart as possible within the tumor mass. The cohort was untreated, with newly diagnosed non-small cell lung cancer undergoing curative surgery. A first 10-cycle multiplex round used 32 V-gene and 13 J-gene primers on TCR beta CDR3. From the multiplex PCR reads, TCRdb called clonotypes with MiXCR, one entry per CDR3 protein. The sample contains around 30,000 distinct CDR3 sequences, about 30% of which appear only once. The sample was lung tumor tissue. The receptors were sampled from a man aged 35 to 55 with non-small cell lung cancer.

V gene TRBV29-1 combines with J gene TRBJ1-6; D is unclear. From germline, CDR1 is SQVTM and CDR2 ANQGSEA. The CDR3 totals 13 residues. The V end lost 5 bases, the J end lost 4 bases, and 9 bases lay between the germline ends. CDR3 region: CSVSIDYNSPLHF. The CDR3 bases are TGCAGCGTTAGTATAGATTATAATTCACCCCTCCACTTT.

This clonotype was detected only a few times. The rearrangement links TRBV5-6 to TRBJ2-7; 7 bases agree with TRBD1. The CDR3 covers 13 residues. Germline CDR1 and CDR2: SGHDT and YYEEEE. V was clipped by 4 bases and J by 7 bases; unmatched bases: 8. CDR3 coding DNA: TGTGCCAGCAGCATCGGACAGGCTTTGGAGCAGTACTTC. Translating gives CASSIGQALEQYF.

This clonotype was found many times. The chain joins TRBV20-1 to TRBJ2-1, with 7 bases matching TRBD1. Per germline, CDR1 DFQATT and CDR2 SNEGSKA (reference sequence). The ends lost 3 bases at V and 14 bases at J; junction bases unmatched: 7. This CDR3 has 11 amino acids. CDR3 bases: TGCAGTGCTAGTCACGACAGGGTGAAGTTCTTC. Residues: CSASHDRVKFF.

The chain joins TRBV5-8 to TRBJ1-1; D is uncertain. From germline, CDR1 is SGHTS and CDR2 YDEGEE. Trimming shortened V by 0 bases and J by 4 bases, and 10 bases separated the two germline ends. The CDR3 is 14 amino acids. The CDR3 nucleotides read TGTGCCAGCAGCTTGGGTGGCCGAGGCACTGAAGCTTTCTTT. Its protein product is CASSLGGRGTEAFF.

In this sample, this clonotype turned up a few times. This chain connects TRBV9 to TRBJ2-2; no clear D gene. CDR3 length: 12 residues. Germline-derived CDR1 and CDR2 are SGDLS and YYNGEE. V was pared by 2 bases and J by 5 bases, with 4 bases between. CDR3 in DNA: TGTGCCAGCAGCGTTGCAACCGGGGAGCTGTTTTTT. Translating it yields CASSVATGELFF.

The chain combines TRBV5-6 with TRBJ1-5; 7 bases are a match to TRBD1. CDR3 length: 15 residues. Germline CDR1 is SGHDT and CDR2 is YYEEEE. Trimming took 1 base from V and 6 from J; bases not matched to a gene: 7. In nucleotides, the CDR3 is TGTGCCAGCAGCTTGTTCAGGGGGATGGGTCAGCCCCAGCATTTT. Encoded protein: CASSLFRGMGQPQHF.

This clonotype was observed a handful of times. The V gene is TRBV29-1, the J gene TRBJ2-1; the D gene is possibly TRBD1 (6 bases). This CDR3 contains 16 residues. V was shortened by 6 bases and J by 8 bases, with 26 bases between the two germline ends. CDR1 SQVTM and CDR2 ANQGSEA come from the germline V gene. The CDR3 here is CSVQPNRERKGHEQFF. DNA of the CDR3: TGCAGCGTCCAACCGAACAGGGAACGGAAGGGGCATGAGCAGTTCTTC.

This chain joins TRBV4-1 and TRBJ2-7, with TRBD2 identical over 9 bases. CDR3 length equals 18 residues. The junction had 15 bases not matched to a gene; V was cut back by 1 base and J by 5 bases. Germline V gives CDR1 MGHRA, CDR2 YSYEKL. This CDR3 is CASSQVRLGTSWSDEQYF. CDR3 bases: TGCGCCAGCAGCCAAGTTCGTCTTGGGACTAGCTGGAGTGACGAGCAGTACTTC.

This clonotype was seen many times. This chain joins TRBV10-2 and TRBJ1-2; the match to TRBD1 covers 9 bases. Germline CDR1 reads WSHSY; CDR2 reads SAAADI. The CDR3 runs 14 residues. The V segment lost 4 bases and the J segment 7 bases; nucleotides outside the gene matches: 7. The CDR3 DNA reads TGCGCCAGCAGTGCATCACAGGGGGCGAGTGGCTACACCTTC. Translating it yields CASSASQGASGYTF.